This T cell receptor (beta chain) is drawn from a study of OX40 agonist ivuxolimab in advanced cancers. Study-level background: Ivuxolimab, an antibody that agonizes OX40 (CD134), was administered to the patients. Study-level points and caveats: CD4+ and CD8+ blood T cells expanded clonally by week 6 at 0.1 to 3.0 mg/kg.

Comment on this clone: No antigen is known for it.

Some clones are missing from TCRdb's copy, which holds only in-frame ones; the method was immunoSEQ multiplex PCR. This sample yields 30,000 to 45,000 clones, of which roughly 91% are seen a single time; roughly 13% belongs to the top ten. Samples of blood were obtained at baseline, on cycle 4 day 1, and on cycle 7 day 1. Germline-derived CDR1 and CDR2 are MGHRA and YSYEKL. The trim removed 1 base at V and 1 base at J, leaving 7 bases unmatched. The CDR3 is made up of 19 amino acids. This TCR derives from an adult with an advanced solid tumor such as melanoma, head and neck, liver or kidney cancer. The sample consisted of CD4+ or CD8+ T cells sorted from blood, taken in a trial of the OX40 agonist ivuxolimab. The chain links TRBV4-1 to TRBJ2-2; 12 nucleotides agree with TRBD1. This CDR3 reads CASSQVGQGAQGNTGELFF. CDR3 in DNA: TGCGCCAGCAGCCAAGTGGGACAGGGGGCGCAGGGGAACACCGGGGAGCTGTTTTTT.